The 25 T cell receptor beta chains reported below all come from one sample, sequenced in a study of PD-1 blockade in classical Hodgkin lymphoma. Sequencing used immunoSEQ multiplex PCR; TCRdb keeps in-frame clones, though not all of them. The sample contains 7,300 or so clones, 65% to 85% of which appear only once. Time point defined: cycle 4 day 1 (C4D1), after 6 weeks of nivolumab. Every patient had relapsed following autologous stem cell transplantation, and cohorts differed in brentuximab vedotin exposure. The sequences come from peripheral blood mononuclear cells (PBMCs), collected before the fourth cycle of nivolumab. These receptors all come from a human donor with classical Hodgkin lymphoma.

The chain uses TRBV5-5 and TRBJ2-4; possibly TRBD2 for D (5 bases). Per the germline V gene, CDR1 is SGHKS and CDR2 is YYEKEE (reference sequence). The CDR3 has 14 residues. Trimming cost V 0 bases and J 2 bases, with 6 bases left between them. CDR3 sequence: CASSLGGSKNIQYF. The CDR3 nucleotides read TGTGCCAGCAGCTTGGGCGGGTCCAAAAACATTCAGTACTTC.

V and J are TRBV6-1 and TRBJ2-2, with no clear D. Germline V gives CDR1 MNHNS, CDR2 SASEGT. The CDR3 length is 14 residues. The germline V and J ends were trimmed by 2 bases and 4 bases, with 8 bases remaining between them. CDR3 protein: CASSEIVTTGELFF. For the CDR3, the DNA is TGTGCCAGCAGTGAAATTGTGACCACCGGGGAGCTGTTTTTT.

The chain joins TRBV9 to TRBJ1-1; 12 bases map to TRBD1. The V segment lost 4 bases and the J segment 5 bases; nucleotides outside the gene matches: 9. Germline assignment: CDR1 SGDLS and CDR2 YYNGEE. This CDR3 is built from 16 residues. As DNA, the CDR3 is TGTGCCAGCAGCCAGACCGGGACAGGGGGCGGTACTGAAGCTTTCTTT. This translates into CASSQTGTGGGTEAFF.

This clone has only a few counts. The chain joins TRBV2 to TRBJ1-1, with D hard to call. CDR1 and CDR2 from the germline V gene are SNHLY and FYNNEI. The CDR3 runs 11 residues. V was cut by 10 bases and J by 1 base, with 7 bases left in between. CDR3 nucleotides: TGTGCCATCCATAGGAACACTGAAGCTTTCTTT. It specifies CAIHRNTEAFF.

This sequence joins TRBV28 and TRBJ1-4, with D possibly matching TRBD1 (5 bases). The CDR3 runs 13 residues. V lost 5 bases, J lost 7 bases, and 11 bases lay in between. Per germline, CDR1 MDHEN and CDR2 SYDVKM. DNA of the CDR3: TGTGCCAGCAGTCCGCAGGGAATTGAAAAACTGTTTTTT. This codes for CASSPQGIEKLFF.

This clone has more than one count but fewer than ten. V gene TRBV27 combines with J gene TRBJ1-1; maybe TRBD1 (5 bases). Germline V gives CDR1 MNHEY, CDR2 SMNVEV (reference sequence). Trimming took off 3 bases at V and 5 bases at J, with 13 bases between the two ends. The CDR3 runs to 14 residues. For the CDR3, the DNA is TGTGCCAGCAGTTTGGAAGGGGCTGGTACTGAAGCTTTCTTT. As protein: CASSLEGAGTEAFF.

This clone was recorded once. The chain uses TRBV19 and TRBJ1-5, with D perhaps TRBD1 (5 bases). CDR1 LNHDA and CDR2 SQIVND come from the germline V gene (reference sequence). The CDR3 spans 17 residues. The V and J ends lost 7 bases and 9 bases respectively, with 28 bases between them. The CDR3 spells CASIPDPGTASRVPQHF. The CDR3 coding sequence is TGTGCCAGTATCCCCGACCCCGGGACGGCCTCGCGGGTGCCCCAGCATTTT.

A few counts support this clone. The chain carries TRBV27 and TRBJ1-4; D perhaps matches TRBD1 (5 bases). V was trimmed by 6 bases and J by 4 bases, leaving 9 bases between them. This CDR3 has 13 residues. Germline CDR1 reads MNHEY; CDR2 reads SMNVEV (reference sequence). Written as DNA, the CDR3 is TGTGCCAGCAGCAGGGCTGGTAATGAAAAACTGTTTTTT. This gives the protein CASSRAGNEKLFF.

The V and J genes are TRBV27 and TRBJ1-2; D not certain. Germline V lookup: CDR1 MNHEY, CDR2 SMNVEV (reference sequence). The CDR3 runs to 19 residues. V lost 2 bases and J 2 bases, leaving 24 bases between the germline ends. The CDR3 coding sequence is TGTGCCAGCAGTTTAAGAGTGTACGACTTTCCTCATAAGAACTATGGCTACACCTTC. This gives the protein CASSLRVYDFPHKNYGYTF.

The chain recombines TRBV5-1 with TRBJ2-3; 7 bases agree with TRBD2. Germline V CDR1 and CDR2: SGHRS, YFSETQ. This CDR3 has 15 residues. J lost 2 bases, V lost 2 bases, and 5 bases had no gene match. The CDR3 DNA follows: TGCGCCAGCAGCTTTATAGCGGGCTACACAGATACGCAGTATTTT. It is translated as CASSFIAGYTDTQYF.

The CDR3 DNA reads TGTGCCAGTAGTATTAATCGGTACACTGAAGCTTTCTTT. Its translation: CASSINRYTEAFF. The chain couples TRBV19 to TRBJ1-1; no firm D call. There are 13 residues in the CDR3. CDR1 is LNHDA, CDR2 SQIVND, per germline (reference sequence). Trimming took off 3 bases at V and 3 bases at J, with 8 bases between the two ends.

The V gene is TRBV14, the J gene TRBJ2-4; D gene unclear. The CDR3 is 15 amino acids. Germline lookup yields CDR1 SGHDN and CDR2 FVKESK. Trimming pared 0 bases from V and 9 bases from J, leaving 15 bases between. The CDR3 sequence: CASSQERLPLGIQYF. As DNA, the CDR3 is TGTGCCAGCAGCCAAGAACGCCTACCCCTCGGCATTCAGTACTTC.

CDR3 nucleotide sequence: TGCGCCAGCAGATCACAGGGGGCCAATAATTCACCCCTCCACTTT. This sequence encodes CASRSQGANNSPLHF. The chain has TRBV5-1 and TRBJ1-6; 9 bases line up with TRBD1. J lost 5 bases, V lost 5 bases, and 5 bases had no gene match. Per germline, CDR1 SGHRS and CDR2 YFSETQ. The CDR3 has 15 residues.

The chain carries TRBV7-2 and TRBJ1-1; D gene ambiguous. The CDR3 covers 15 residues. The germline gives CDR1 SGHTA, CDR2 FQGNSA. V lost 1 base, J lost 0 bases, and 9 bases lay in between. In DNA form, the CDR3 reads TGTGCCAGCAGCTTAGTTCCAGCAATGAACACTGAAGCTTTCTTT. This encodes CASSLVPAMNTEAFF.

This clone was found once. The gene calls are TRBV11-1 and TRBJ2-3, with a tentative D call TRBD2 (7 bases). The CDR3 sequence is 16 residues long. V was pared by 5 bases and J by 4 bases, with 19 bases between. CDR1 is SGHAT and CDR2 is FQDESV in the germline V gene (reference sequence). The CDR3 nucleotides are TGTGCCAGCAGCCCCTTTTGGGCGGGGGCCTCAGATACGCAGTATTTT. Translation gives CASSPFWAGASDTQYF.

Only a few counts were recorded for this clone. The chain has TRBV5-1 and TRBJ2-7; 10 nucleotides align to TRBD1. J lost 2 bases, V lost 3 bases, and 2 bases had no gene match. CDR1 and CDR2 (germline): SGHRS, YFSETQ. The CDR3 sequence is 14 residues long. The CDR3 loop reads CASSYGTGAYEQYF. Here the CDR3 DNA reads TGCGCCAGCAGCTACGGGACAGGGGCCTACGAGCAGTACTTC.

This clone appeared once. This sequence joins TRBV7-2 and TRBJ2-3, with D perhaps TRBD1 (5 bases). CDR3 length equals 17 residues. V was pared by 6 bases and J by 5 bases, with 24 bases between. The germline V gene encodes CDR1 SGHTA and CDR2 FQGNSA. The CDR3 here is CASSLPLGQGRKDTQYF. DNA of the CDR3: TGTGCCAGCAGTCTCCCTTTGGGTCAGGGCAGGAAAGATACGCAGTATTTT.

The V gene is TRBV11-1, the J gene TRBJ2-5, with 12 bases fitting TRBD1. J gave up 5 bases and V 5 bases, and 9 bases lay outside the gene matches. Germline V CDR1 and CDR2: SGHAT, FQDESV (reference sequence). This CDR3 is 16 amino acids long. The CDR3, as DNA: TGTGCCAGCAGCCCTTGGGGGACAGGGGGCGAGGAGACCCAGTACTTC. As protein: CASSPWGTGGEETQYF.

J is TRBJ2-1 and V is TRBV28; D may be TRBD1 (5 bases). Trimming took off 5 bases at V and 4 bases at J, with 15 bases between the two ends. The germline CDR1 and CDR2 sequences are MDHEN and SYDVKM. This CDR3 has 15 amino acids. CDR3 sequence: CASSLQGPGYNEQFF. The CDR3 bases are TGTGCCAGCAGTCTTCAGGGCCCAGGGTACAATGAGCAGTTCTTC. Drawing the rest from reference TRBV28 and TRBJ2-1, the complete variable domain is DVKVTQSSRYLVKRTGEKVFLECVQDMDHENMFWYRQDPGLGLRLIYFSYDVKMKEKGDIPEGYSVSREKKERFSLILESASTNQTSMYLCASSLQGPGYNEQFFGPGTRLTVL.

This chain joins TRBV28 and TRBJ1-3, with D possibly being TRBD1 (6 bases). The CDR3 length is 14 residues. V was shortened by 7 bases and J by 1 base, with 11 bases between the two germline ends. Germline CDR1 reads MDHEN; CDR2 reads SYDVKM. CDR3 nucleotide sequence: TGTGCCAGCATCGCCAGGGGTTCTGGAAACACCATATATTTT. Translating gives CASIARGSGNTIYF.

The rearrangement joins TRBV27 to TRBJ2-5; no clear D gene. The CDR3 runs 13 residues. Trimming stripped 6 bases from V and 4 bases from J, with 12 bases between. Germline V gene sequence: CDR1 MNHEY, CDR2 SMNVEV (reference sequence). The CDR3 is CASSLRKRETQYF. The CDR3 nucleotides read TGTGCCAGCAGCCTCAGGAAGCGAGAGACCCAGTACTTC.

This chain links TRBV18 with TRBJ2-5, with 7 bases matching TRBD2. Per germline, CDR1 KGHSH and CDR2 LQKENI. The CDR3 sequence is 15 residues long. J gave up 2 bases and V 4 bases, and 7 bases lay outside the gene matches. For the CDR3, the DNA is TGTGCCAGCTCACTCGACTTGGGACTACAAGAGACCCAGTACTTC. Amino acids: CASSLDLGLQETQYF.

V usage is TRBV10-3 and J usage is TRBJ1-4; D is unresolved. Trimming shortened V by 0 bases and J by 7 bases, and 9 bases separated the two germline ends. The CDR3 length is 14 residues. Germline V gives CDR1 ENHRY, CDR2 SYGVKD. The CDR3 is CAISESEAGEKLFF. DNA of the CDR3: TGTGCCATCAGTGAGTCGGAGGCTGGTGAAAAACTGTTTTTT.

This chain joins TRBV5-4 and TRBJ2-1, with TRBD2 identical over 8 bases. Per germline, CDR1 SGHNT and CDR2 YYREEE (reference sequence). The J segment lost 0 bases and the V segment lost 0 bases, leaving 5 bases of the junction unmatched. This CDR3 region has 17 residues. The CDR3 region has the DNA TGTGCCAGCAGCTTGGCGATAGCGGGGACCTCCTACAATGAGCAGTTCTTC. Residues: CASSLAIAGTSYNEQFF. The full variable domain, with the rest looked up from reference TRBV5-4 and TRBJ2-1, is ETGVTQSPTHLIKTRGQQVTLRCSSQSGHNTVSWYQQALGQGPQFIFQYYREEENGRGNFPPRFSGLQFPNYSSELNVNALELDDSALYLCASSLAIAGTSYNEQFFGPGTRLTVL.

The rearrangement uses TRBV7-9 and TRBJ2-2, with 9 bases that match TRBD1. J was trimmed by 4 bases and V by 7 bases; bases with no gene match: 7. CDR1 is SEHNR, CDR2 FQNEAQ, per germline (reference sequence). This CDR3 is built from 15 residues. The CDR3 loop is CASNSGQGSTGELFF. DNA for the CDR3: TGTGCCAGCAATTCCGGACAGGGGTCCACCGGGGAGCTGTTTTTT.